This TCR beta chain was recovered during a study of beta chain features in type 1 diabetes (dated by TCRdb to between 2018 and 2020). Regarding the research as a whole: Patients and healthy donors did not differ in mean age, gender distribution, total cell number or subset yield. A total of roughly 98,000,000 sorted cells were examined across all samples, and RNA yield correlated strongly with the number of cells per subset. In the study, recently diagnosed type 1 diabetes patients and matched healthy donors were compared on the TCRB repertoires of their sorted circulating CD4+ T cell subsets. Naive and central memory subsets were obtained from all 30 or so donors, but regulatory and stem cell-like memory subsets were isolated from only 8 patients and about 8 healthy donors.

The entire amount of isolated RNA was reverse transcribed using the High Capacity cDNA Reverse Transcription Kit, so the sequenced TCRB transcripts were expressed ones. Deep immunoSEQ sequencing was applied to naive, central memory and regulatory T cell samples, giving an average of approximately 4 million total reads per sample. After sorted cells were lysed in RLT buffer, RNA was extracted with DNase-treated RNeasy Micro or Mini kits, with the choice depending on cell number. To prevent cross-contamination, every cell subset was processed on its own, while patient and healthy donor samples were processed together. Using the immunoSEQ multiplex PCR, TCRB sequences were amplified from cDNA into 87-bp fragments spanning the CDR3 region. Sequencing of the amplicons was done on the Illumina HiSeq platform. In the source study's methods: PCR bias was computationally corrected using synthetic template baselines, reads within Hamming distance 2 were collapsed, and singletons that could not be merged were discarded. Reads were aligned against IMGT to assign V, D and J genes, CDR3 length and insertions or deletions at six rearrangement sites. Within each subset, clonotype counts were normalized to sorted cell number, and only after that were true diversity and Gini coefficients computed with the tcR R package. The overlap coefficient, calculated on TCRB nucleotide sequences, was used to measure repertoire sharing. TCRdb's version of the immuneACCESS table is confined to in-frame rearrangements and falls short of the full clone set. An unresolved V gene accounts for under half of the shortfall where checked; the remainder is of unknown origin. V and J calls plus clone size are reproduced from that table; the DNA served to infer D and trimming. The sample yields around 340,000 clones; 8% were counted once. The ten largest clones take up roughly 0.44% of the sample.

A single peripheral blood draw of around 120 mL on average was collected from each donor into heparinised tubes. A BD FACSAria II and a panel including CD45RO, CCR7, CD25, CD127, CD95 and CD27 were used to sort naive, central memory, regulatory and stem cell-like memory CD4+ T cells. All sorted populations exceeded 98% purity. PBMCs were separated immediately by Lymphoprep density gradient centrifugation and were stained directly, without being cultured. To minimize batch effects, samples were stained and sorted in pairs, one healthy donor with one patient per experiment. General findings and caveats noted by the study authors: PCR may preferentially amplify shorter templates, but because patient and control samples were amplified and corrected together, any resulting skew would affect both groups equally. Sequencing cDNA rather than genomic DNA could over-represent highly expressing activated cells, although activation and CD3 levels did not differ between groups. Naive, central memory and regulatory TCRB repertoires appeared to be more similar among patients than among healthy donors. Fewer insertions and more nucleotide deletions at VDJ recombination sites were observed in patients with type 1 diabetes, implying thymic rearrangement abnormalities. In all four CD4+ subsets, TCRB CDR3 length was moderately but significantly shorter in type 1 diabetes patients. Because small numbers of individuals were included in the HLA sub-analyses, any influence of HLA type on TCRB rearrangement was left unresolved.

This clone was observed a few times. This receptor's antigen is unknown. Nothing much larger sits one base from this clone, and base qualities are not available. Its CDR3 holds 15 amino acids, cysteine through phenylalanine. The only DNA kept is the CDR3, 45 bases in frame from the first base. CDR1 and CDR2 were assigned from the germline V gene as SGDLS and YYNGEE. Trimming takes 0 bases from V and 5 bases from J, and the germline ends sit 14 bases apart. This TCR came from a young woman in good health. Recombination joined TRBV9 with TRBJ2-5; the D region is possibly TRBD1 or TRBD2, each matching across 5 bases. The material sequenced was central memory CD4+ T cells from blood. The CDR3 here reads CASSVDGASEETQYF. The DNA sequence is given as TGTGCCAGCAGCGTAGACGGGGCCTCTGAGGAGACCCAGTACTTC.